This entry describes one T cell receptor beta chain. Germline V lookup: CDR1 LGHDT, CDR2 YNNKEL (reference sequence). CDR3 length: 14 amino acids. Losses at the gene ends were 4 bases for V and 4 bases for J; bases not matched to a gene: 6. The data belong to a study of blood T cell repertoires in COVID-19. For the study at large: Material from acute and convalescent COVID-19 was sourced from the United States, Italy and Spain.

Per the original data handling: Estimation of nucleated cell counts relied on the amplification of reference gene primers. Clones were read by immunoSEQ multiplex PCR, and TCRdb kept only the in-frame ones, dropping some. The DNA was the basis for D and trimming; V, J and clone size are from that table. The sample contains under 250,000 clones, 83% of which appear only once. Individuals aged about 18 to 89 years were recruited from about two dozen US areas. It was within 2 weeks before study entry that exposed participants met a COVID-19 case. The receptor comes from a woman aged 45-65 years who had been exposed to COVID-19. Sequencing input: PBMCs or T cells enriched from blood (not recorded which). J is TRBJ1-1 and V is TRBV3-1 (or the pseudogene TRBV3-2), with 7 positions matching TRBD1. As DNA, the CDR3 is TGTGCCAGCAGCCCGACAGGGATGAGCACTGAAGCTTTCTTT. It encodes CASSPTGMSTEAFF.